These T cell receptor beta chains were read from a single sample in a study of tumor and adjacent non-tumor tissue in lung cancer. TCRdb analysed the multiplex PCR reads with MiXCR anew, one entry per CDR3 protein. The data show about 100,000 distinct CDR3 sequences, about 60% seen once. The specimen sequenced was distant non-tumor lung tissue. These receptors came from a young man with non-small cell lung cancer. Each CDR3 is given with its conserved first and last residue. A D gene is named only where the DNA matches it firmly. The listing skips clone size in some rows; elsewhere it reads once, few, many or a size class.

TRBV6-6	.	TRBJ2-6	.	CASSYASGANVLTF	TGTGCCAGCAGTTACGCCTCTGGGGCCAACGTCCTGACTTTC
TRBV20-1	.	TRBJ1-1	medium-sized	CSASPGTNTEAFF	TGCAGTGCTAGCCCCGGGACTAACACTGAAGCTTTCTTT
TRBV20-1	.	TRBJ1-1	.	CSASIGGTEAFF	TGCAGTGCTAGTATAGGGGGCACTGAAGCTTTCTTT
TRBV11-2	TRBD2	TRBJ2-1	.	CASSLAHRTSSYNEQFF	TGTGCCAGCAGTTTAGCGCACAGGACTAGCAGCTACAATGAGCAGTTCTTC
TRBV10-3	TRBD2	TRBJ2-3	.	CAIGEGGSTDTQYF	TGTGCCATCGGTGAGGGAGGGAGCACAGACACGCAGTATTTT
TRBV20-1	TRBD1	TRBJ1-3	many	CSAYTGVSGNTIYF	TGCAGTGCCTACACAGGGGTCTCTGGAAACACCATATATTTT
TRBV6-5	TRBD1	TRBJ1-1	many	CASNLDRGTEAFF	TGTGCCAGCAACCTGGACAGGGGGACTGAAGCTTTCTTT
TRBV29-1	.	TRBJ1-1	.	CSVEDKGGNTEALF	TGTAGCGTTGAAGATAAGGGGGGGAACACTGAAGCCCTCTTT
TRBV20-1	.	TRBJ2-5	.	CSARVYNQQEIQYF	TGCAGTGCTAGAGTTTATAACCAGCAAGAGATCCAATACTTC
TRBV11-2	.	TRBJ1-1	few	CASSLAIGRRTEAFF	TGTGCCAGCAGCTTAGCGATTGGACGGCGAACTGAAGCTTTCTTT
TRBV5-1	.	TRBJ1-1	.	CASRLVGGTEAFF	TGCGCCAGCAGGTTGGTTGGGGGTACTGAAGCTTTCTTT
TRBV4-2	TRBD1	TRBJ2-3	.	CASSQGRDRSSADTQYF	TGTGCCAGCAGCCAAGGCAGGGACAGGTCCAGCGCAGATACGCAGTATTTT
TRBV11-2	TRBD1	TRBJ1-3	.	CASSKQPTGVSGNTIYF	TGTGCCAGCAGCAAACAACCAACAGGGGTCTCTGGAAACACCATATATTTT
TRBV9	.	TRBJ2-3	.	CASSVEDGHTDTQYF	TGTGCCAGCAGCGTAGAGGACGGACACACAGATACGCAGTATTTT
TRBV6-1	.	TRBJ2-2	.	CASSGKHRTGELFF	TGTGCCAGCAGTGGCAAACATCGAACCGGGGAGCTGTTTTTT
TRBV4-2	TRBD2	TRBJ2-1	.	CASSQLGGIKKINEQFF	TGTGCCAGCAGCCAGCTGGGGGGGATAAAAAAAATTAATGAGCAGTTCTTC
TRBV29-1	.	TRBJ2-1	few	CSPVTNDEQFF	TGCAGCCCTGTCACCAACGATGAGCAGTTCTTC
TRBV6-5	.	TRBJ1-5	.	CVSSYSEAATQHF	TGTGTCAGCAGTTACTCGGAGGCCGCTACGCAGCATTTT
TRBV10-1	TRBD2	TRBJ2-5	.	CASTETLTGGETQYF	TGTGCCAGCACTGAGACACTAACGGGAGGAGAGACCCAGTACTTC
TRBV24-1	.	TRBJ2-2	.	CATSRRAGARGFPGELFF	TGTGCCACCAGTCGTCGAGCCGGGGCTAGAGGTTTCCCCGGGGAGCTGTTTTTT
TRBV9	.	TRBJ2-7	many	CASSVGPGSSYEQYF	TGTGCCAGCAGCGTAGGGCCAGGGAGCTCCTACGAGCAGTACTTC
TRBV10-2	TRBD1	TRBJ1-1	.	CASSDTQGGVFF	TGCGCCAGCAGTGATACCCAGGGGGGAGTTTTCTTC
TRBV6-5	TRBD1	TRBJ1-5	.	CASRSRTGEAQPQHF	TGTGCCAGCAGATCCAGGACAGGGGAGGCTCAACCCCAGCATTTT
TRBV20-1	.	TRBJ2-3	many	CSASWGGRTDTQYF	TGCAGTGCCAGCTGGGGGGGCCGAACAGATACGCAGTATTTT
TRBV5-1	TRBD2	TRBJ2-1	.	CASSLDGRKENGQFF	TGCGCCAGCAGCTTGGACGGGAGGAAAGAAAATGGGCAGTTCTTC
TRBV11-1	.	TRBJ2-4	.	CTSTHSGRATRNIQYF	TGTACCAGCACCCACTCAGGCAGGGCGACCAGAAACATTCAGTATTTC
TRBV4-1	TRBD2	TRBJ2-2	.	CASSQGSGGAHTGELFF	TGCGCTAGCAGCCAAGGTAGCGGGGGGGCGCACACCGGGGAGCTGTTTTTT
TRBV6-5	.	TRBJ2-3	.	CVSSDPQVYAQYF	TGTGTCAGCAGTGACCCGCAGGTTTATGCGCAGTATTTT
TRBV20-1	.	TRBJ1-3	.	CSARDQAGSSGNNIYF	TGCAGTGCTAGAGATCAGGCAGGCTCCTCTGGAAACAACATATATTTT
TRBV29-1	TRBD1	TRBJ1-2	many	CSVGQTIRGYGYTF	TGCAGCGTGGGACAGACAATCAGGGGCTATGGCTACACCTTC
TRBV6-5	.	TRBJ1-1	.	CASRYRGKAAFF	TGTGCCAGCAGATACAGAGGGAAGGCAGCTTTCTTT
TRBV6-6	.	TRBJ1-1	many	CASSYYGRDTEAFF	TGTGCCAGCAGTTACTACGGACGAGACACTGAAGCTTTCTTT
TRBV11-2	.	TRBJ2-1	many	CASSGYYNEQFF	TGTGCCAGCAGCGGATACTACAATGAGCAGTTCTTC
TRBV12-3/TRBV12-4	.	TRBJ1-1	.	CASGPPIRGNTEALF	TGTGCCAGCGGTCCCCCAATACGAGGGAACACTGAAGCTTTATTT
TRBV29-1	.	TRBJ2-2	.	CSARNTGELFF	TGCAGCGCCAGGAACACCGGGGAGCTGTTTTTT
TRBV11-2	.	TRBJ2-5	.	CTSSSSGETQYF	TGTACAAGCAGCTCGTCGGGAGAGACCCAGTACTTT
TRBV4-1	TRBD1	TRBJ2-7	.	CAGSQAPGQGYEQYF	TGCGCCGGCAGCCAAGCGCCGGGACAGGGGTACGAGCAATACTTC
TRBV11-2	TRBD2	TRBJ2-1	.	CAGSQGLARTEQFF	TGTGCCGGCAGCCAGGGACTAGCTCGCACTGAGCAGTTCTTC
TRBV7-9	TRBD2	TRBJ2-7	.	CASSSGFGGGPNYEQYF	TGTGCCAGCAGCTCGGGTTTCGGGGGGGGCCCGAACTACGAGCAGTACTTC
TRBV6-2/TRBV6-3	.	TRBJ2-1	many	CASSPPGAVQFF	TGTGCCAGCAGTCCCCCGGGGGCAGTTCAATTCTTC
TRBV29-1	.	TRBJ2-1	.	CSALGPSGSSYNEQFF	TGCAGCGCTTTGGGACCATCGGGTAGCTCCTACAATGAGCAGTTCTTC
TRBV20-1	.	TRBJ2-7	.	CSASGGSPQGTWDDQYF	TGCAGTGCTAGTGGCGGATCCCCTCAGGGGACTTGGGACGATCAGTACTTC
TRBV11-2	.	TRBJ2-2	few	CPSSGGDRIHTGELFF	TGTCCCAGCAGCGGAGGAGACAGGATTCACACCGGGGAGCTGTTTTTT
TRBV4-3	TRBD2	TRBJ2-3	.	CASSQGTGTGLDTRYF	TGCGCCAGTAGCCAAGGTACCGGGACCGGACTAGATACGCGGTATTTT
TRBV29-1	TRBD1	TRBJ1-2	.	CNVRDRDRGYGYTF	TGCAACGTTCGAGACCGGGACAGGGGCTATGGCTACACCTTC
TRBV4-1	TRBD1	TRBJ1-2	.	CASSQESGRTGADYGYNF	TGCGCCAGCAGCCAAGAGAGCGGGAGGACAGGGGCGGACTATGGCTACAACTTC
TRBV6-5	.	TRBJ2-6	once	CASSSDSLWAGTNVLTF	TGTGCCAGCAGTTCTGACAGCTTATGGGCAGGGACCAACGTCCTGACTTTC
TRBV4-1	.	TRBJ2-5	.	CASSQRGGGGETPYF	TGCGCCAGCAGCCAAAGGGGAGGGGGGGGAGAGACCCCGTACTTC
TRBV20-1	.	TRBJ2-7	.	CGARGPAACEEQYF	TGCGGTGCTAGAGGCCCTGCGGCCTGTGAGGAGCAGTACTTC
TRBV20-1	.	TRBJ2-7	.	CSAQGRYEHSF	TGCAGTGCTCAGGGACGCTACGAGCATTCCTTC
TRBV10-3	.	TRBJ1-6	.	CAINESSGPFNSPLHF	TGTGCCATCAATGAGTCGAGCGGCCCCTTTAATTCACCCCTCCACTTT
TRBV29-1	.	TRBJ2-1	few	CGVVRSAWSSYNEQFF	TGCGGCGTTGTGAGATCGGCTTGGAGCTCTTACAATGAGCAGTTCTTC
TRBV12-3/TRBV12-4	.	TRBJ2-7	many	CASSRGNSDEQYF	TGTGCCAGCAGTCGAGGGAACAGTGACGAGCAGTACTTC
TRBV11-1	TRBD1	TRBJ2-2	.	CVSSPIPQGIGELFF	TGTGTCAGCAGCCCAATCCCACAGGGGATCGGGGAGCTGTTTTTT
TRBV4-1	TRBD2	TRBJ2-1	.	CASSQEEPGLAYNVQFF	TGCGCCAGTAGCCAAGAAGAGCCGGGACTAGCGTACAATGTGCAGTTCTTC